This T cell receptor beta chain was found in a study of blood T cell repertoires in COVID-19. Turning to the study itself: Acute and convalescent COVID-19 specimens originated in the United States, Italy and Spain. Sources were T cells, B-cell-depleted T cells, or PBMCs; the material itself was cDNA or gDNA.

Original data processing: Reference gene primer amplification in the assay estimated nucleated cell counts. TCRdb's table, derived via immunoSEQ multiplex PCR, lists solely in-frame clones and lacks some. Clonal size and the V and J genes are those of that table, whereas D and trimming came from the DNA. The table includes approximately 50,000 clones, more than 80% detected once. Input material: peripheral blood. The receptor's source is a man between 60 and 70 years old with acute or convalescent COVID-19.

The CDR3 is CASSSGTGAPYGYTF. The CDR3 DNA follows: TGTGCCAGCAGTTCTGGGACAGGGGCGCCCTATGGCTACACCTTC. The chain is built from TRBV27 and TRBJ1-2, with 10 bases matching TRBD1. The CDR3 runs to 15 residues. Trimming took 4 bases from V and 4 from J; bases not matched to a gene: 6. The V gene's germline CDR1 is MNHEY and CDR2 SMNVEV (reference sequence).